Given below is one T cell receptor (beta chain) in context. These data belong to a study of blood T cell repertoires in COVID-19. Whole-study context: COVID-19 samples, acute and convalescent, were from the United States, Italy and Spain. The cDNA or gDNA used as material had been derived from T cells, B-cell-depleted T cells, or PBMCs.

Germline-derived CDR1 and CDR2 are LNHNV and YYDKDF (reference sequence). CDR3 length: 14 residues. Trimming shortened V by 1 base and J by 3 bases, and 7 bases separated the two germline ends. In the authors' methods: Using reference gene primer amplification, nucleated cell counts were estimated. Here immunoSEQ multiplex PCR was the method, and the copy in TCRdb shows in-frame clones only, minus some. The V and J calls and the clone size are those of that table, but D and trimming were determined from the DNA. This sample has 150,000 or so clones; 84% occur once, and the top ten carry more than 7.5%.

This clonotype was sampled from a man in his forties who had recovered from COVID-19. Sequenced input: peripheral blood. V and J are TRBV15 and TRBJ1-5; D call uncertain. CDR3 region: CATSRVRDNQPQHF. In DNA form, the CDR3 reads TGTGCCACCAGCAGAGTGAGGGACAATCAGCCCCAGCATTTT.